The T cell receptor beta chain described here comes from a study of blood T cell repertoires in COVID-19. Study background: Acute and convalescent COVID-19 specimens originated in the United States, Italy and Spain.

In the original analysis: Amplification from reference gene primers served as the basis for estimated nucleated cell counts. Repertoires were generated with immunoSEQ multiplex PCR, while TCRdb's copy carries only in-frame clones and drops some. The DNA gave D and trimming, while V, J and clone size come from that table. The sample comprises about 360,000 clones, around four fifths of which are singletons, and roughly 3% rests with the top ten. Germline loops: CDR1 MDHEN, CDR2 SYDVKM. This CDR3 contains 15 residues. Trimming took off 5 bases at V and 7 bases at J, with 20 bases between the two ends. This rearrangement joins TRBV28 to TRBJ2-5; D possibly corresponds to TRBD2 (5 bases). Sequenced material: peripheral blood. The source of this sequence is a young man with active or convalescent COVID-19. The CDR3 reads CASSPLWTLTGTQYF. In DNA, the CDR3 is TGTGCCAGCAGTCCCCTTTGGACTCTGACTGGGACCCAGTACTTC.